A selection of T cell receptor beta chains follows, all from one sample in a study of T cell responses to AZD1222 COVID-19 vaccine. Clones were read by immunoSEQ multiplex PCR, and TCRdb kept only the in-frame ones, dropping some. Among some 150,000 clones listed, roughly 88% were seen once. Sequenced material: peripheral blood, taken on day 0 of AZD1222 vaccination. The receptor source for this set is an adult in good health. Each CDR3 is given with its conserved first and last residue. Each record gives: J gene, clone size, V gene, D gene, CDR3 protein, CDR3 DNA. The D gene is left open where the match is weak. Clone size is shown for a subset of rows, as once, few, many or a class of expanded clone.

j_call: TRBJ2-2
clone_size: NA
v_call: TRBV7-9
d_call: NA
cdr3_aa: CASSLPRNTGELFF
cdr3_nt: TGTGCCAGCAGCTTACCCCGTAACACCGGGGAGCTGTTTTTT

j_call: TRBJ1-6
clone_size: NA
v_call: TRBV28
d_call: NA
cdr3_aa: CASSLFGGGHSPLHF
cdr3_nt: TGTGCCAGCAGTTTATTTGGGGGCGGCCATTCACCCCTCCACTTT

j_call: TRBJ1-2
clone_size: NA
v_call: TRBV19
d_call: NA
cdr3_aa: CASRGVLYGYTF
cdr3_nt: TGTGCCAGTCGGGGTGTACTCTATGGCTACACCTTC

j_call: TRBJ2-3
clone_size: NA
v_call: TRBV3-1/TRBV3-2
d_call: NA
cdr3_aa: CASSQVTSDTQYF
cdr3_nt: TGTGCCAGCAGCCAAGTCACTTCAGATACGCAGTATTTT

j_call: TRBJ1-5
clone_size: NA
v_call: TRBV27
d_call: NA
cdr3_aa: CASSLVRGYNQPQHF
cdr3_nt: TGTGCCAGCAGTTTAGTAAGGGGTTACAATCAGCCCCAGCATTTT

j_call: TRBJ1-2
clone_size: NA
v_call: TRBV19
d_call: NA
cdr3_aa: CASSLRQSNYGYTF
cdr3_nt: TGTGCCAGTAGTTTAAGACAGTCTAACTATGGCTACACCTTC

j_call: TRBJ1-5
clone_size: NA
v_call: TRBV15
d_call: NA
cdr3_aa: CATSRVAERGQPQHF
cdr3_nt: TGTGCCACCAGCAGAGTCGCGGAGAGGGGTCAGCCCCAGCATTTT

j_call: TRBJ1-2
clone_size: NA
v_call: TRBV7-9
d_call: TRBD1
cdr3_aa: CASSLTGQGAVGYTF
cdr3_nt: TGTGCCAGCAGCTTAACGGGACAGGGGGCTGTTGGCTACACCTTC

j_call: TRBJ1-1
clone_size: NA
v_call: TRBV3-1/TRBV3-2
d_call: NA
cdr3_aa: CASSPRGTEAFF
cdr3_nt: TGTGCCAGCAGTCCCAGGGGTACTGAAGCTTTCTTT

j_call: TRBJ1-5
clone_size: NA
v_call: TRBV7-2
d_call: TRBD1
cdr3_aa: CASSLVGTGDYQPQHF
cdr3_nt: TGTGCCAGCAGCTTAGTGGGGACAGGGGATTATCAGCCCCAGCATTTT

j_call: TRBJ2-2
clone_size: few
v_call: TRBV2
d_call: TRBD2
cdr3_aa: CASSLVGLAAGELFF
cdr3_nt: TGTGCCAGCAGTCTAGTGGGACTAGCCGCCGGGGAGCTGTTTTTT

j_call: TRBJ2-6
clone_size: NA
v_call: TRBV14
d_call: NA
cdr3_aa: CASSHGGEGSGANVLTF
cdr3_nt: TGTGCCAGCAGCCACGGAGGGGAAGGGTCTGGGGCCAACGTCCTGACTTTC

j_call: TRBJ1-2
clone_size: NA
v_call: TRBV9
d_call: TRBD1
cdr3_aa: CASSPGGGQGNYGYTF
cdr3_nt: TGTGCCAGCAGCCCAGGAGGGGGACAGGGTAACTATGGCTACACCTTC

j_call: TRBJ2-7
clone_size: NA
v_call: TRBV3-1/TRBV3-2
d_call: TRBD2
cdr3_aa: CASSQALAGVPYEQYF
cdr3_nt: TGTGCCAGCAGCCAGGCCCTAGCGGGAGTTCCCTACGAGCAGTACTTC

j_call: TRBJ1-6
clone_size: NA
v_call: TRBV15
d_call: TRBD1
cdr3_aa: CATSRDRFTGGYNSPLHF
cdr3_nt: TGTGCCACCAGCAGAGATCGTTTCACAGGGGGTTATAATTCACCCCTCCACTTT

j_call: TRBJ2-7
clone_size: once
v_call: TRBV7-9
d_call: NA
cdr3_aa: CASSFTDSYEQYF
cdr3_nt: TGTGCCAGCAGCTTTACGGACTCCTACGAGCAGTACTTC

j_call: TRBJ1-5
clone_size: NA
v_call: TRBV10-3
d_call: TRBD1
cdr3_aa: CAISATGGGQPQHF
cdr3_nt: TGTGCCATCAGTGCGACAGGGGGCGGTCAGCCCCAGCATTTT

j_call: TRBJ2-1
clone_size: NA
v_call: TRBV24-1
d_call: TRBD2
cdr3_aa: CATSDPTSGAFNEQFF
cdr3_nt: TGTGCCACCAGTGATCCCACTAGCGGAGCTTTCAATGAGCAGTTCTTC

j_call: TRBJ2-2
clone_size: once
v_call: TRBV13
d_call: TRBD2
cdr3_aa: CASSLQTSGRGGELFF
cdr3_nt: TGTGCCAGCAGCTTACAAACTAGCGGGAGGGGCGGGGAGCTGTTTTTT

j_call: TRBJ1-4
clone_size: NA
v_call: TRBV19
d_call: TRBD1
cdr3_aa: CASSPNRGLGEKLFF
cdr3_nt: TGTGCCAGTAGTCCAAACAGGGGTCTGGGTGAAAAACTGTTTTTT

j_call: TRBJ2-7
clone_size: NA
v_call: TRBV27
d_call: NA
cdr3_aa: CASSPTVGHVGEQYF
cdr3_nt: TGTGCCAGCAGTCCGACCGTTGGCCACGTAGGCGAGCAGTACTTC

j_call: TRBJ2-7
clone_size: NA
v_call: TRBV12-3/TRBV12-4
d_call: TRBD2
cdr3_aa: CASSGGTYEQYF
cdr3_nt: TGTGCCAGCAGCGGGGGGACCTACGAGCAGTACTTC

j_call: TRBJ1-1
clone_size: once
v_call: TRBV15
d_call: NA
cdr3_aa: CATSRDRVGNTEAFF
cdr3_nt: TGTGCCACCAGCAGAGACAGGGTAGGGAACACTGAAGCTTTCTTT

j_call: TRBJ2-1
clone_size: NA
v_call: TRBV19
d_call: TRBD2
cdr3_aa: CASGREAFREQFF
cdr3_nt: TGTGCCAGTGGGCGGGAGGCCTTTCGTGAGCAGTTCTTC

j_call: TRBJ2-2
clone_size: NA
v_call: TRBV5-4
d_call: TRBD1
cdr3_aa: CASRNPGTANTGELFF
cdr3_nt: TGTGCCAGCAGGAATCCCGGGACAGCCAACACCGGGGAGCTGTTTTTT

j_call: TRBJ2-1
clone_size: NA
v_call: TRBV14
d_call: NA
cdr3_aa: CASSQGLGLRAYNEQFF
cdr3_nt: TGTGCCAGCAGCCAAGGACTGGGCCTTAGGGCCTACAATGAGCAGTTCTTC